Each of the 25 T cell receptor beta chains below was sequenced from the same sample in a study of T cells in Graves' hyperthyroidism and ophthalmopathy. Template material for amplifying TCR beta CDR3 regions consisted of RNA transcripts. Researchers ran a first-round RT-PCR on the TCR CDR3 using the HTBI primer set. MiXCR, run by TCRdb on the multiplex PCR reads, gives a single entry per CDR3 protein. The repertoire has hundreds of thousands of distinct CDR3 sequences, less than 20% of them found once; the top ten carry about 27%. Sequencing used blood. These receptors were taken from a woman aged 18 to 35 with Graves' hyperthyroidism that later progressed to Graves' ophthalmopathy.

The CDR3 coding sequence is TGCGCCAGCAGCCAAACTAGCGGGATGAGCTACGAGCAGTACTTC. Translated: CASSQTSGMSYEQYF. This chain uses TRBV5-1 with TRBJ2-7; 10 bases are shared with TRBD2. Germline assignment: CDR1 SGHRS and CDR2 YFSETQ. V was pared by 4 bases and J by 3 bases, with 7 bases of the junction left unmatched. The CDR3 sequence is 15 residues long. The variable domain in full, with the rest retrieved from reference TRBV5-1 and TRBJ2-7, is KAGVTQTPRYLIKTRGQQVTLSCSPISGHRSVSWYQQTPGQGLQFLFEYFSETQRNKGNFPGRFSGRQFSNSRSEMNVSTLELGDSALYLCASSQTSGMSYEQYFGPGTRLTVT.

This clonotype was recorded a few times. The chain employs TRBV6-2 or TRBV6-3 and TRBJ2-3; 7 bases are a match to TRBD2. The CDR3 has 16 residues. V was pared by 2 bases and J by 3 bases, with 8 bases of the junction left unmatched. The germline V gene has CDR1 MNHEY and CDR2 SVGEGT. CDR3 residues: CASSYGAGVGTDTQYF. The CDR3 DNA is TGTGCCAGCAGTTACGGTGCGGGAGTGGGGACAGATACGCAGTATTTT.

The table lists this clonotype with a few counts. The rearrangement joins TRBV5-6 to TRBJ2-1; 10 bases map to TRBD2. The V gene's germline CDR1 is SGHDT and CDR2 YYEEEE. The CDR3 has 17 residues. V lost 0 bases to trimming and J lost 4 bases; unmatched junction nucleotides: 7. The CDR3 is CASSLGAGGPRYNEQFF. CDR3 bases: TGTGCCAGCAGCTTGGGAGCGGGAGGGCCGCGGTACAATGAGCAGTTCTTC.

This clonotype was detected ten times or more. V is TRBV6-1 and J is TRBJ1-2, with TRBD1 matching over 10 bases. Germline lookup yields CDR1 MNHNS and CDR2 SASEGT. CDR3 size: 15 residues. The V and J ends lost 2 bases and 4 bases, in that order; junction bases with no gene match: 4. The CDR3 DNA sequence: TGTGCCAGCAGTGAAATGGGACAGGGGACCTATGGCTACACCTTC. Translating it yields CASSEMGQGTYGYTF.

This clonotype was picked up many times. The chain joins TRBV6-1 to TRBJ1-1, with 11 nucleotides matching TRBD1. This CDR3 is 14 amino acids long. Germline CDR1 reads MNHNS; CDR2 reads SASEGT. The junction had 7 bases not matched to a gene; V was cut back by 6 bases and J by 7 bases. CDR3 nucleotide sequence: TGTGCCAGCAGCAAGGACAGGGGGCTTGTTGAAGCTTTCTTT. Protein product: CASSKDRGLVEAFF.

A note on this clonotype: Lacking the conserved final phenylalanine or tryptophan, this CDR3 likely reflects a read error. CDR3 sequence (DNA): TGTGCCAGCAGCTTGACAGGGGGAGGCACTGAAGCTTTCTCT. It is translated as CASSLTGGGTEAFS. The J gene is TRBJ1-1, the V gene TRBV5-8; TRBD1 agrees at 8 bases. The V gene end was trimmed by 1 base and the J gene end by 4 bases; junction bases not matched to a gene: 3. The germline CDR1 and CDR2 sequences are SGHTS and YDEGEE. This CDR3 comprises 14 residues.

The chain has TRBV27 and TRBJ2-5, with D uncertain. Germline CDR1 and CDR2: MNHEY and SMNVEV (reference sequence). The CDR3 contains 11 residues. Trimming took 8 bases from V and 13 from J, leaving 17 bases between them. The CDR3 bases are TGTGCCAGCGGGAACTTTGGAACTTTGTACTTC. This codes for CASGNFGTLYF.

This clonotype was detected ten times or more. Here the CDR3 DNA reads TGCGCCAGCAGCTTTGGCAGGACAGGGGTTTTCCAAGAGACCCAGTACTTC. Its translation is CASSFGRTGVFQETQYF. This chain uses TRBV5-1 with TRBJ2-5; TRBD1 matches at 9 bases. Trimming took 2 bases from V and 1 from J; bases not matched to a gene: 9. The CDR3 has 17 amino acids. Germline lookup yields CDR1 SGHRS and CDR2 YFSETQ. Drawing the rest from reference TRBV5-1 and TRBJ2-5, the complete variable domain is KAGVTQTPRYLIKTRGQQVTLSCSPISGHRSVSWYQQTPGQGLQFLFEYFSETQRNKGNFPGRFSGRQFSNSRSEMNVSTLELGDSALYLCASSFGRTGVFQETQYFGPGTRLLVL.

J is TRBJ2-3 and V is TRBV20-1; 13 bases agree with TRBD2. From germline, CDR1 is DFQATT and CDR2 SNEGSKA (reference sequence). Trimming took 0 bases from V and 5 from J; bases not matched to a gene: 8. This CDR3 has 17 amino acids. CDR3 bases: TGCAGTGCTAGAGACAGGGGACTAGCGGGATCCAGAGATACGCAGTATTTT. Protein sequence: CSARDRGLAGSRDTQYF.

This clonotype showed up many times. The gene calls are TRBV28 and TRBJ2-1, with 7 bases aligning to TRBD2. The CDR3 extends over 11 amino acids. Germline V gene data show CDR1 as MDHEN and CDR2 as SYDVKM. CDR3 coding DNA: TGTGCTTCTAGCGGCTACAATGAGCAGTTCTTC. Its protein product is CASSGYNEQFF.

This clonotype came up many times. The rearrangement uses TRBV24-1 and TRBJ2-3, with 8 bases aligning to TRBD1. CDR3 length: 16 residues. CDR1 is KGHDR and CDR2 is SFDVKD in the germline V gene. The V and J ends lost 3 bases and 0 bases, in that order; junction bases with no gene match: 4. This CDR3 is CATSDPRTGSTDTQYF. The CDR3 coding sequence is TGTGCCACCAGTGATCCCCGGACAGGGAGCACAGATACGCAGTATTTT.

In this sample, this clonotype turned up many times. The genes are TRBV5-1 and TRBJ2-5; D is perhaps TRBD1 or TRBD2 (5 bases each). The germline V and J ends were trimmed by 4 bases and 5 bases, with 18 bases remaining between them. This CDR3 is 15 amino acids long. Germline V gene lookup returns CDR1 SGHRS and CDR2 YFSETQ. DNA for the CDR3: TGCGCCAGCAGCATCGGGACGGTGGGCGAGGAGACCCAGTACTTC. The encoded protein is CASSIGTVGEETQYF. The variable domain in full, with the rest retrieved from reference TRBV5-1 and TRBJ2-5, is KAGVTQTPRYLIKTRGQQVTLSCSPISGHRSVSWYQQTPGQGLQFLFEYFSETQRNKGNFPGRFSGRQFSNSRSEMNVSTLELGDSALYLCASSIGTVGEETQYFGPGTRLLVL.

This clonotype has just a few counts. The chain uses TRBV19 and TRBJ1-5; the D gene is possibly TRBD1 (5 bases). V lost 1 base to trimming and J lost 10 bases, with 14 bases between them. The CDR3 covers 14 residues. Germline CDR1 is LNHDA and CDR2 is SQIVND (reference sequence). In DNA, the CDR3 is TGTGCCAGTAGTATAGGGCAGGGCAAGCTTCCCCAGCATTTT. The encoded protein is CASSIGQGKLPQHF.

Notes on this clonotype: A much larger clonotype is one base distant, so this may be a read error. The genes are TRBV6-1 and TRBJ2-7; D is unresolved. Germline V gene data show CDR1 as MNHNS and CDR2 as SASEGT. The CDR3 has 18 amino acids. CDR3 residues: CASRPFEAIPYSSYEQHF. The CDR3 DNA is TGTGCCAGCAGGCCATTTGAAGCCATCCCCTACAGCTCCTACGAGCAGCACTTC.

Note on this clonotype: With a much larger clone just one base away, this may be a read error. The chain links TRBV6-5 to TRBJ2-7; 9 nucleotides match TRBD2. Germline V gene data show CDR1 as MNHEY and CDR2 as SVGAGI. The CDR3 totals 19 residues. The CDR3 here is CASSYSQRLAENSSYEKYF. CDR3 in DNA: TGTGCCAGCAGTTACTCTCAGAGACTAGCGGAAAATAGCTCCTACGAGAAGTACTTC.

This clonotype was recorded many times. The J gene is TRBJ2-1, the V gene TRBV7-8; possibly TRBD1 for D (6 bases). V was clipped by 5 bases and J by 6 bases, with 11 bases between them. The CDR3 sequence is 13 residues long. Germline loops: CDR1 SGHVS, CDR2 FQNEAQ. Written as DNA, the CDR3 is TGTGCCAGCAGCAGGACAGCTTCCAATGAGCAGTTCTTC. The encoded protein is CASSRTASNEQFF.

This clonotype was counted many times. V and J are TRBV11-2 and TRBJ2-2; the match to TRBD1 covers 9 bases. The CDR3 runs to 17 residues. Losses at the gene ends were 2 bases for V and 5 bases for J; bases not matched to a gene: 9. The germline V gene encodes CDR1 SGHAT and CDR2 FQNNGV. The CDR3 reads CASSLSPGQGRTGELFF. In DNA, the CDR3 is TGTGCCAGCAGCTTAAGCCCGGGACAGGGAAGAACCGGGGAGCTGTTTTTT.

This clonotype was picked up many times. The V call is TRBV10-3, the J call TRBJ2-1; TRBD2 matches 11 bases. CDR3 size: 15 residues. Germline V gives CDR1 ENHRY, CDR2 SYGVKD. The V and J ends lost 3 bases and 7 bases, in that order; junction bases with no gene match: 5. The DNA of the CDR3 is TGTGCCATCAGTGAAGCTAGCGGGAGGCGGAATGAGCAGTTCTTC. This translates into CAISEASGRRNEQFF.

The chain combines TRBV2 with TRBJ2-7; 7 bases match TRBD1. CDR1 and CDR2 from the germline V gene are SNHLY and FYNNEI. The CDR3 length is 14 residues. Losses at the gene ends were 7 bases for V and 3 bases for J; bases not matched to a gene: 9. CDR3 sequence (DNA): TGTGCCAGCATTACGGGGACAGCACTCTACGAGCAGTACTTC. This sequence encodes CASITGTALYEQYF. The full variable domain, with the rest looked up from reference TRBV2 and TRBJ2-7, is EPEVTQTPSHQVTQMGQEVILRCVPISNHLYFYWYRQILGQKVEFLVSFYNNEISEKSEIFDDQFSVERPDGSNFTLKIRSTKLEDSAMYFCASITGTALYEQYFGPGTRLTVT.

This clonotype showed up many times. CDR3 protein: CASSSRQGYGYTF. The CDR3 region has the DNA TGTGCCAGCAGCTCCCGACAGGGCTATGGCTACACCTTC. This sequence joins TRBV7-2 and TRBJ1-2; TRBD1 matches 7 bases. Germline assignment: CDR1 SGHTA and CDR2 FQGNSA. Losses at the gene ends were 4 bases for V and 4 bases for J; bases not matched to a gene: 3. This CDR3 has 13 amino acids.

The chain employs TRBV20-1 and TRBJ1-5; 9 bases map to TRBD1. Germline trimming cut 4 bases from V and 1 base from J; bases unmatched to any gene: 17. The CDR3 loop spans 19 amino acids. CDR1 and CDR2 from the germline V gene are DFQATT and SNEGSKA (reference sequence). CDR3 loop: CSATLTGGSGIMSNQPQHF. CDR3 DNA sequence: TGCAGTGCTACTTTGACAGGGGGAAGTGGAATTATGAGCAATCAGCCCCAGCATTTT.

This CDR3 is CASSLGQAGTGELFF. In DNA form, the CDR3 reads TGTGCCAGCAGCTTAGGACAGGCCGGAACCGGGGAGCTGTTTTTT. J is TRBJ2-2 and V is TRBV7-9; a weak D match, TRBD1 (6 bases). Germline loops: CDR1 SEHNR, CDR2 FQNEAQ (reference sequence). The CDR3 consists of 15 residues. V gave up 1 base and J gave up 5 bases, with 11 bases separating them.

This clonotype appeared a few times. The DNA for the CDR3 is TGTGCCAGCAGCTTGGCCGGGGCGCACCGAGAGACCCAGTACTTC. This translates into CASSLAGAHRETQYF. The gene calls are TRBV5-4 and TRBJ2-5; perhaps D is TRBD1 or TRBD2 (5 bases each). This CDR3 is built from 15 residues. Trimming left V 0 bases short and J 4 bases short, with 13 bases between. In germline, CDR1 is SGHNT, CDR2 YYREEE (reference sequence).

This clonotype has only a few counts. CDR3 region: CASSLGTVFEQYF. The CDR3 coding sequence is TGTGCCAGCAGCCTGGGGACAGTTTTCGAGCAGTACTTC. The rearrangement uses TRBV5-6 and TRBJ2-7; 7 bases line up with TRBD1. The CDR3 is made up of 13 amino acids. CDR1 and CDR2 (germline): SGHDT, YYEEEE. Trimming took 4 bases from V and 6 from J; bases not matched to a gene: 7.

There are a few counts of this clonotype. The chain links TRBV9 to TRBJ2-2, with 7 positions matching TRBD2. The germline gives CDR1 SGDLS, CDR2 YYNGEE. J gave up 6 bases and V 0 bases, and 8 bases lay outside the gene matches. CDR3 length: 16 residues. In nucleotides, the CDR3 is TGTGCCAGCAGCGTAGTTGGCGGGAGTTCCCCCGGGGAGCTGTTTTTT. It encodes CASSVVGGSSPGELFF.